The 29 T cell receptor beta chains in this list originate from one sample, sequenced in a study of T-cell memory formation after mild COVID-19. TCRdb reprocessed the 5' RACE reads with MiXCR, giving one entry per CDR3 protein. The top ten clones hold roughly 23% of a sample with 250,000 to 300,000 distinct CDR3 sequences, about 16% of them seen once. The sequenced sample consisted of PBMCs or a T cell subset sorted from them (not recorded which). These receptors all stem from a man between 18 and 35 years old who had mild COVID-19 (a few samples of this study predate the infection). Cell type and time point are not known.

The chain has TRBV7-9 and TRBJ2-1; D is ambiguous. The V end lost 1 base, the J end lost 7 bases, and 14 bases lay between the germline ends. This CDR3 spans 15 amino acids. Per germline, CDR1 SEHNR and CDR2 FQNEAQ (reference sequence). The CDR3 bases are TGTGCCAGCAGCTTAGTTCTTAGAGGAGCGAATGAGCAGTTCTTC. Translation gives CASSLVLRGANEQFF. Complete variable domain (other parts from reference TRBV7-9 and TRBJ2-1): DTGVSQNPRHKITKRGQNVTFRCDPISEHNRLYWYRQTLGQGPEFLTYFQNEAQLEKSRLLSDRFSAERPKGSFSTLEIQRTEQGDSAMYLCASSLVLRGANEQFFGPGTRLTVL.

The rearrangement links TRBV10-2 to TRBJ2-6; unclear D gene. Per germline, CDR1 WSHSY and CDR2 SAAADI. There are 14 residues in the CDR3. V was shortened by 5 bases and J by 0 bases, with 5 bases between the two germline ends. In DNA, the CDR3 is TGCGCCAGCAGTATGAGCTCTGGGGCCAACGTCCTGACTTTC. Amino acids: CASSMSSGANVLTF.

The V call is TRBV12-3 or TRBV12-4, the J call TRBJ2-2; possible D gene TRBD2, 6 bases. This CDR3 is built from 14 residues. Between the trimmed V and J ends, which lost 2 bases and 3 bases, there was a span of 7 bases. CDR3 amino acids: CASSLREYTGELFF. CDR3 nucleotides: TGTGCCAGCAGTTTACGGGAGTACACCGGGGAGCTGTTTTTT.

The genes are TRBV11-2 and TRBJ2-3, with TRBD2 matching over 8 bases. V lost 3 bases, J lost 0 bases, and 5 bases stayed unmatched. The CDR3 has 16 amino acids. The germline V gene encodes CDR1 SGHAT and CDR2 FQNNGV. The DNA of the CDR3 is TGTGCCAGCAGCTTCGGGGGGGCCCCTAGCACAGATACGCAGTATTTT. Translation: CASSFGGAPSTDTQYF.

V is TRBV4-1 and J is TRBJ2-5; D remains unclear. The CDR3 contains 12 residues. Per germline, CDR1 MGHRA and CDR2 YSYEKL. V lost 1 base, J lost 5 bases, and 5 bases lay in between. In DNA, the CDR3 is TGCGCCAGCAGCCAAGGGTGGGAGACCCAGTACTTC. It yields the protein CASSQGWETQYF.

This clonotype was picked up many times. The rearrangement uses TRBV7-9 and TRBJ2-7; perhaps TRBD2 as D (6 bases). Trimming shortened V by 4 bases and J by 0 bases, and 7 bases separated the two germline ends. The germline CDR1 and CDR2 sequences are SEHNR and FQNEAQ (reference sequence). This CDR3 is 13 amino acids long. CDR3 sequence reads: CASSSGLSYEQYF. The DNA of the CDR3 is TGTGCCAGCAGCTCGGGACTCTCCTACGAGCAGTACTTC.

The chain joins TRBV7-6 to TRBJ2-5; D is possibly TRBD2 (6 bases). CDR3 size: 16 residues. The V end lost 5 bases, the J end lost 2 bases, and 18 bases lay between the germline ends. The germline CDR1 and CDR2 sequences are SGHVS and FNYEAQ. The CDR3 DNA is TGTGCCAGCAGCAGCGCCGTAGCGGCCTTGCAAGAGACCCAGTACTTC. Translating gives CASSSAVAALQETQYF.

The J gene is TRBJ1-3, the V gene TRBV5-1; D is unresolved. The ends were cut back, 7 bases at V and 0 bases at J, with 8 bases in the middle. Looked up from germline, CDR1 is SGHRS and CDR2 is YFSETQ. The CDR3 consists of 13 residues. This CDR3 is CASGSDSGNTIYF. In DNA form, the CDR3 reads TGCGCCAGCGGCAGCGACTCTGGAAACACCATATATTTT.

The chain links TRBV18 to TRBJ1-6; D unclear. Germline V gene sequence: CDR1 KGHSH, CDR2 LQKENI. The CDR3 is 16 residues long. Trimming took 1 base from V and 4 from J, leaving 11 bases between them. The CDR3 DNA reads TGTGCCAGCTCACCACAGGCAGCCGGGTATAATTCACCCCTCCACTTT. It yields the protein CASSPQAAGYNSPLHF. The whole variable domain, remainder taken from reference TRBV18 and TRBJ1-6, is NAGVMQNPRHLVRRRGQEARLRCSPMKGHSHVYWYRQLPEEGLKFMVYLQKENIIDESGMPKERFSAEFPKEGPSILRIQQVVRGDSAAYFCASSPQAAGYNSPLHFGNGTRLTVT.

This sequence joins TRBV6-5 and TRBJ1-1, with D hard to call. V dropped 7 bases and J dropped 8 bases, with 11 bases sitting between them. CDR1 is MNHEY and CDR2 is SVGAGI in the germline V gene. The CDR3 has 11 residues. CDR3 protein: CASTALGEAFF. The DNA for the CDR3 is TGTGCCAGCACCGCCCTGGGAGAAGCTTTCTTT.

This clonotype has just a few counts. The J gene is TRBJ2-7, the V gene TRBV30, with unresolved D. Trimming stripped 3 bases from V and 7 bases from J, with 10 bases between. Germline V gene data show CDR1 as GTSNPN and CDR2 as SVGIG (reference sequence). CDR3 length: 11 residues. In nucleotides, the CDR3 is TGTGCCTGGAGCCCGGGTGGGGAGCAGTACTTC. As protein: CAWSPGGEQYF.

This clonotype was counted only a few times. The V gene is TRBV18, the J gene TRBJ1-1, with D possibly being TRBD1 (5 bases). This CDR3 region has 17 residues. V lost 4 bases, J lost 5 bases, and 23 bases lay in between. CDR1 and CDR2 from the germline V gene are KGHSH and LQKENI. In DNA, the CDR3 is TGTGCCAGCTCACGGGGGACGACGGGACCCGGAGGAACTGAAGCTTTCTTT. Its translation: CASSRGTTGPGGTEAFF.

This clonotype was seen only a few times. V gene TRBV2 combines with J gene TRBJ2-1, with 9 bases fitting TRBD1. The CDR3 sequence is 15 residues long. Per germline, CDR1 SNHLY and CDR2 FYNNEI. V lost 3 bases and J lost 7; bases outside the gene matches: 7. The DNA of the CDR3 is TGTGCCAGCAGTGAGGGGACAGGGTTGTGGAATGAGCAGTTCTTC. It is translated as CASSEGTGLWNEQFF.

This clonotype appeared many times. The chain is built from TRBV15 and TRBJ2-1; 8 positions agree with TRBD2. CDR1 and CDR2 from the germline V gene are LNHNV and YYDKDF (reference sequence). This CDR3 has 15 amino acids. J gave up 2 bases and V 6 bases, and 6 bases lay outside the gene matches. CDR3 amino acids: CATSSGGAPYNEQFF. The CDR3 nucleotides read TGTGCCACCAGTTCCGGGGGGGCCCCCTACAATGAGCAGTTCTTC.

This clonotype turned up a few times. The chain couples TRBV4-1 to TRBJ1-6; possible D gene TRBD1, 5 bases. This CDR3 is built from 15 residues. Trimming cost V 3 bases and J 10 bases, with 16 bases left between them. Germline V lookup: CDR1 MGHRA, CDR2 YSYEKL. CDR3 DNA sequence: TGCGCCAGCAGCCACAGACGGGGGAGTGGGTCACCCCTCCACTTT. Residues: CASSHRRGSGSPLHF.

This clonotype was counted a few times. The chain has TRBV10-3 and TRBJ2-7; D might be TRBD1 (6 bases). This CDR3 contains 13 residues. Deletions cut 3 bases from V and 2 bases from J, with 8 bases between. CDR1 ENHRY and CDR2 SYGVKD come from the germline V gene. CDR3 nucleotides: TGTGCCATCAGTGAAGGGGGACCCTACGAGCAGTACTTC. It is translated as CAISEGGPYEQYF.

J is TRBJ2-7 and V is TRBV19; D gene unclear. This CDR3 has 12 amino acids. The V and J ends lost 9 bases and 0 bases respectively, with 9 bases between them. The V gene's germline CDR1 is LNHDA and CDR2 SQIVND (reference sequence). CDR3 nucleotide sequence: TGTGCCAGAAGGACGGCCTCCTACGAGCAGTACGTC. Translating it yields CARRTASYEQYV.

The chain uses TRBV7-2 and TRBJ2-5; D is ambiguous. V lost 3 bases to trimming and J lost 9 bases, with 8 bases between them. The CDR3 runs 11 residues. Germline V lookup: CDR1 SGHTA, CDR2 FQGNSA. In DNA form, the CDR3 reads TGTGCCAGCAGCTTGGAATGGGCCCAGTACTTC. Translation gives CASSLEWAQYF.

This chain uses TRBV7-6 with TRBJ2-3; D gene unclear. CDR3 length: 16 residues. With 5 bases removed from V and 6 bases from J, the gap between germline ends came to 21 bases. Germline lookup yields CDR1 SGHVS and CDR2 FNYEAQ. CDR3 in amino acids: CASSQNGWVSADTQYF. In DNA, the CDR3 is TGTGCCAGCAGCCAGAACGGGTGGGTCAGCGCGGATACGCAGTATTTT.

The table lists this clonotype with a few counts. V gene TRBV29-1 combines with J gene TRBJ2-7; 7 bases match TRBD1. V was pared by 6 bases and J by 5 bases, with 16 bases of the junction left unmatched. This CDR3 contains 15 residues. Per the germline V gene, CDR1 is SQVTM and CDR2 is ANQGSEA. The CDR3 region is CSVETPGGDNHEQYF. CDR3 DNA sequence: TGCAGCGTAGAAACACCAGGGGGTGATAACCACGAGCAGTACTTC.

The chain has TRBV20-1 and TRBJ1-2; unclear D gene. The V end lost 3 bases, the J end lost 3 bases, and 11 bases lay between the germline ends. Germline V gene lookup returns CDR1 DFQATT and CDR2 SNEGSKA (reference sequence). CDR3 length equals 13 residues. CDR3 DNA sequence: TGCAGTGCTAGTCGGCATGTGGACTATGGCTACACCTTC. Encoded protein: CSASRHVDYGYTF.

The V and J genes are TRBV7-9 and TRBJ1-1, with no clear D. The CDR3 is 12 amino acids. CDR1 is SEHNR, CDR2 FQNEAQ, per germline (reference sequence). Trimming took 3 bases from V and 11 from J, leaving 13 bases between them. The CDR3 DNA follows: TGTGCCAGCAGCTTGCGAGGGCCCGACGCTTTCTTT. This translates into CASSLRGPDAFF.

The chain uses TRBV30 and TRBJ1-3, with unresolved D. Trimming shortened V by 0 bases and J by 7 bases, and 7 bases separated the two germline ends. CDR1 is GTSNPN and CDR2 is SVGIG in the germline V gene (reference sequence). The CDR3 contains 12 residues. CDR3 in DNA: TGTGCCTGGAGTGTAACCGACAACACCATATATTTT. Translated: CAWSVTDNTIYF.

The chain links TRBV6-5 to TRBJ1-1, with D possibly TRBD1 on 6 matching bases. This CDR3 has 14 residues. V shed 6 bases and J shed 2 bases, with 13 bases lying between them. Germline V lookup: CDR1 MNHEY, CDR2 SVGAGI. The CDR3 here is CASSRTVVNTEAFF. The CDR3 bases are TGTGCCAGCAGCCGGACAGTCGTTAACACTGAAGCTTTCTTT.

This clonotype was counted only a few times. The chain uses TRBV7-3 and TRBJ2-3, with 7 bases that match TRBD2. V lost 4 bases, J lost 3 bases, and 4 bases stayed unmatched. Germline CDR1 SGHTA, CDR2 FQGTGA. The CDR3 contains 14 residues. CDR3 coding DNA: TGTGCCAGCAGCTCCGACGGGGGGACAGATACGCAGTATTTT. This sequence encodes CASSSDGGTDTQYF.

This clonotype was detected many times. This sequence joins TRBV11-2 and TRBJ2-7; no clear D. From germline, CDR1 is SGHAT and CDR2 FQNNGV. The CDR3 is made up of 11 amino acids. The V end lost 3 bases, the J end lost 0 bases, and 0 bases lay between the germline ends. The CDR3 loop is CASSFSYEQYV. CDR3 in DNA: TGTGCCAGCAGCTTCTCCTACGAGCAGTACGTC.

This clonotype was found many times. The rearrangement uses TRBV12-3 or TRBV12-4 and TRBJ1-1, with D uncertain. Trimming left V 6 bases short and J 1 base short, with 12 bases between. The CDR3 is made up of 14 amino acids. The CDR3 DNA follows: TGTGCCAGCAGCTTGGCCGGCAGGAACACTGAAGCTTTCTTT. The encoded protein is CASSLAGRNTEAFF.

Many counts were recorded for this clonotype. The J gene is TRBJ2-3, the V gene TRBV15; TRBD2 might be the D (5 bases). CDR3 length: 16 amino acids. Germline values: CDR1 LNHNV, CDR2 YYDKDF (reference sequence). Deletions cut 0 bases from V and 2 bases from J, with 12 bases between. CDR3 DNA sequence: TGTGCCACCAGCAGAGATGAAGGGAGAGTCACAGATACGCAGTATTTT. Protein product: CATSRDEGRVTDTQYF.

This clonotype was recorded a few times. The genes are TRBV6-6 and TRBJ2-5; D remains unclear. This CDR3 is built from 14 residues. The V gene's germline CDR1 is MNHNY and CDR2 SVGAGI (reference sequence). V was shortened by 0 bases and J by 5 bases, with 10 bases between the two germline ends. The chain's CDR3 is CASSYSSLRETQYF. CDR3 sequence (DNA): TGTGCCAGCAGTTACTCGAGTTTAAGGGAGACCCAGTACTTC.